The clone carrying this TCR beta chain was observed many times. Its antigen is still unknown. Molecules of cDNA were individually given unique molecular identifiers that were attached to them. One entry per CDR3 protein, called by TCRdb with MiXCR from the 5' RACE reads. The sample includes tens of thousands of distinct CDR3 sequences, around 10% seen only once; the top ten take approximately 4%. The data derive from a study of early T cells in non-severe SARS-CoV-2 infection. Regarding the study as a whole: VDJdb-based annotation leaned toward anti-spike CD8 responses and missed private and CD4 specificities.

Germline CDR1 SEHNR, CDR2 FQNEAQ (reference sequence). V was shortened by 6 bases and J by 3 bases, with 17 bases between the two germline ends. CDR3 length: 15 residues. The clonotype comes from an adult who was a healthcare worker with PCR-confirmed SARS-CoV-2 infection or an uninfected control (not recorded which). The sample taken for sequencing was whole blood. The rearrangement uses TRBV7-9 and TRBJ1-1, with D possibly TRBD1 on 6 matching bases. The CDR3 reads CASRILRDIDTEAFF. The CDR3, as DNA: TGTGCCAGCAGGATTCTCCGGGACATTGACACTGAAGCTTTCTTT.